These 6 T cell receptor beta chains were sequenced from one sample in a study of CD8+CD57+ T cells in acquired aplastic anemia. Flow cytometry had shown expanded CD8+CD57+ cells in the patients chosen for sequencing. TCR beta VDJ and CDR3 profiles were obtained from a genomic DNA template. One entry per CDR3 protein, called by TCRdb with MiXCR from the reads. The sample carries approximately 470,000 distinct CDR3 sequences, around 30% recorded once. Sequenced input: sorted CD4+, CD8+, or CD8+CD57+ T cells (not recorded which) from PBMCs. The receptor source for this set is a human donor with aplastic anemia.

V is TRBV5-1 and J is TRBJ2-3, with 9 bases aligning to TRBD1. CDR1 SGHRS and CDR2 YFSETQ come from the germline V gene. With 1 base clipped from V and 4 bases from J, the junction kept 10 bases outside the gene matches. The CDR3 has 17 amino acids. CDR3 sequence (DNA): TGCGCCAGCAGCTTGATGGCGGGAACAGGGGGCGCAGATACGCAGTATTTT. Its translation is CASSLMAGTGGADTQYF.

This clonotype was detected a few times. The V call is TRBV5-6, the J call TRBJ2-7; 9 bases align to TRBD1. There are 15 residues in the CDR3. The V and J ends lost 3 bases and 3 bases, in that order; junction bases with no gene match: 7. Germline lookup yields CDR1 SGHDT and CDR2 YYEEEE. The CDR3, as DNA: TGTGCCAGCAGCTGGGGACCGGACAGGGGCTACGAGCAGTACTTC. Its protein is CASSWGPDRGYEQYF.

This clonotype was counted at least ten times. The chain recombines TRBV7-9 with TRBJ2-3, with 8 bases that match TRBD2. CDR1 SEHNR and CDR2 FQNEAQ come from the germline V gene (reference sequence). This CDR3 spans 15 amino acids. The V and J ends lost 1 base and 6 bases, in that order; junction bases with no gene match: 6. This CDR3 is CASSLVGRAEDTQYF. In DNA, the CDR3 is TGTGCCAGCAGCTTAGTCGGGAGGGCCGAGGATACGCAGTATTTT.

A note on this clonotype: A much larger clonotype is one base distant, so this may be a read error. V is TRBV19 and J is TRBJ1-1; D call uncertain. Trimming took off 8 bases at V and 11 bases at J, with 15 bases between the two ends. The CDR3 runs to 11 residues. The germline gives CDR1 LNHDA, CDR2 SQIVND (reference sequence). DNA of the CDR3: TGTGCCAGTCAAAACAGCGTTCGGGCTTTCTTT. The encoded protein is CASQNSVRAFF.

The chain has TRBV11-2 and TRBJ1-2; D is undetermined. The CDR3 has 18 amino acids. The V gene's germline CDR1 is SGHAT and CDR2 FQNNGV. V lost 4 bases and J 2 bases, leaving 23 bases between the germline ends. The DNA of the CDR3 is TGTGCCAGCAGCTCGCTAGGGAACCGACACGGAAAAAACTATGGCTACACCTTC. This encodes CASSSLGNRHGKNYGYTF. The variable domain in full, completed from reference TRBV11-2 and TRBJ1-2, reads EAGVAQSPRYKIIEKRQSVAFWCNPISGHATLYWYQQILGQGPKLLIQFQNNGVVDDSQLPKDRFSAERLKGVDSTLKIQPAKLEDSAVYLCASSSLGNRHGKNYGYTFGSGTRLTVV.

This sequence joins TRBV7-8 and TRBJ2-1; 8 positions agree with TRBD1. The germline CDR1 and CDR2 sequences are SGHVS and FQNEAQ. This CDR3 has 15 residues. The trim removed 6 bases at V and 1 base at J, leaving 5 bases unmatched. The CDR3 loop reads CASRGQGTSYNEQFF. The CDR3 nucleotides read TGTGCCAGCAGAGGACAGGGCACGTCCTACAATGAGCAGTTCTTC.